The rows below give T cell receptor beta chains drawn from one sample of a study of shared clonotypes between healthy human individuals. Sequencing was performed with immunoSEQ multiplex PCR; in TCRdb, only in-frame clones are kept and a portion is missing. Among roughly 2.6 million clones listed, more than 80% were seen once. Sequenced sample: naive CD4+ T cells sorted from blood. Receptors were obtained from a man aged 18-30 years in good health. Each CDR3 is given with its conserved first and last residue. A D gene is named only where the DNA matches it firmly. Rows give clone size only sometimes, using once, few, many, or a class for an expanded clone.

j_gene: TRBJ2-5
v_gene: TRBV10-3
d_gene: .
abundance: .
CDR3aa: CAISEEIGRRETQYF
CDR3nt: TGTGCCATCAGTGAGGAAATAGGGAGAAGGGAGACCCAGTACTTC

j_gene: TRBJ1-5
v_gene: TRBV18
d_gene: TRBD1
abundance: few
CDR3aa: CASSPGTGNNQPQHF
CDR3nt: TGTGCCAGCTCACCAGGGACAGGCAACAATCAGCCCCAGCATTTT

j_gene: TRBJ2-2
v_gene: TRBV11-2
d_gene: .
abundance: .
CDR3aa: CASSLVAGDYTGELFF
CDR3nt: TGTGCCAGCAGCTTAGTCGCGGGTGATTACACCGGGGAGCTGTTTTTT

j_gene: TRBJ1-4
v_gene: TRBV5-3
d_gene: .
abundance: .
CDR3aa: CASSPPGGANEKLFF
CDR3nt: TGTGCCAGCAGCCCGCCTGGGGGGGCTAATGAAAAACTGTTTTTT

j_gene: TRBJ2-3
v_gene: TRBV5-6
d_gene: .
abundance: .
CDR3aa: CASSLGGERLGSTDTQYF
CDR3nt: TGTGCCAGCAGCTTGGGAGGGGAAAGACTCGGTAGCACAGATACGCAGTATTTT

j_gene: TRBJ1-5
v_gene: TRBV6-6
d_gene: TRBD1
abundance: few
CDR3aa: CASSSGTGVYQPQHF
CDR3nt: TGTGCCAGCAGTTCTGGGACAGGGGTTTATCAGCCCCAGCATTTT

j_gene: TRBJ2-5
v_gene: TRBV5-1
d_gene: TRBD2
abundance: once
CDR3aa: CASSLDAGAGVGETQYF
CDR3nt: TGCGCCAGCAGCTTGGATGCAGGAGCGGGAGTGGGGGAGACCCAGTACTTC

j_gene: TRBJ2-2
v_gene: TRBV7-2
d_gene: TRBD2
abundance: .
CDR3aa: CASSLVGTSGTGELFF
CDR3nt: TGTGCCAGCAGCTTAGTCGGGACTAGCGGTACCGGGGAGCTGTTTTTT

j_gene: TRBJ2-5
v_gene: TRBV5-4
d_gene: TRBD1
abundance: .
CDR3aa: CASIRDRSEGTQYF
CDR3nt: TGTGCCAGCATCCGGGACAGGTCCGAGGGGACCCAGTACTTC

j_gene: TRBJ1-1
v_gene: TRBV27
d_gene: .
abundance: .
CDR3aa: CASSVARDTEAFF
CDR3nt: TGTGCCAGCAGCGTCGCTAGGGACACTGAAGCTTTCTTT

j_gene: TRBJ1-3
v_gene: TRBV5-1
d_gene: TRBD1
abundance: .
CDR3aa: CASSVDRVELTGNTIYF
CDR3nt: TGCGCCAGCAGCGTGGACAGGGTAGAATTAACTGGAAACACCATATATTTT

j_gene: TRBJ2-1
v_gene: TRBV9
d_gene: .
abundance: .
CDR3aa: CASSVDNRDGGEQFF
CDR3nt: TGTGCCAGCAGCGTAGATAACCGGGACGGTGGAGAGCAGTTCTTC

j_gene: TRBJ2-7
v_gene: TRBV11-2
d_gene: TRBD2
abundance: .
CDR3aa: CASSPAGWSGKRDRYEQYF
CDR3nt: TGTGCCAGCAGCCCCGCAGGGTGGAGCGGGAAGCGGGACCGCTACGAGCAGTACTTC

j_gene: TRBJ2-3
v_gene: TRBV28
d_gene: .
abundance: .
CDR3aa: CASSLWAGDTQYF
CDR3nt: TGTGCCAGCAGTTTATGGGCCGGGGATACGCAGTATTTT

j_gene: TRBJ2-3
v_gene: TRBV28
d_gene: TRBD2
abundance: .
CDR3aa: CASSLAGGATDTQYF
CDR3nt: TGTGCCAGCAGTTTAGCGGGGGGAGCCACAGATACGCAGTATTTT

j_gene: TRBJ2-7
v_gene: TRBV19
d_gene: .
abundance: .
CDR3aa: CASSNKGYYEQYF
CDR3nt: TGTGCCAGTAGTAATAAGGGGTACTACGAGCAGTACTTC

j_gene: TRBJ2-3
v_gene: TRBV9
d_gene: .
abundance: .
CDR3aa: CASSDGQLSTDTQYF
CDR3nt: TGTGCCAGCAGCGACGGACAGCTAAGCACAGATACGCAGTATTTT

j_gene: TRBJ2-7
v_gene: TRBV7-2
d_gene: TRBD2
abundance: .
CDR3aa: CASRPINLAGVSEQYF
CDR3nt: TGTGCCAGCCGTCCGATCAATTTAGCGGGAGTGAGCGAGCAGTACTTC

j_gene: TRBJ1-2
v_gene: TRBV5-1
d_gene: .
abundance: .
CDR3aa: CASSLVAGQGYGDGYTF
CDR3nt: TGCGCCAGCAGCTTGGTAGCGGGGCAGGGGTATGGCGATGGCTACACCTTC

j_gene: TRBJ2-5
v_gene: TRBV5-4
d_gene: .
abundance: .
CDR3aa: CASSLAGRQETQYF
CDR3nt: TGTGCCAGCAGCTTGGCAGGCAGACAAGAGACCCAGTACTTC

j_gene: TRBJ1-1
v_gene: TRBV7-2
d_gene: .
abundance: .
CDR3aa: CASSLRGGTEAFF
CDR3nt: TGTGCCAGCAGCCTCAGGGGTGGGACTGAAGCTTTCTTT

j_gene: TRBJ2-7
v_gene: TRBV9
d_gene: TRBD1
abundance: .
CDR3aa: CASSEGTDFSYEQYF
CDR3nt: TGTGCCAGCAGCGAGGGGACAGACTTCTCCTACGAGCAGTACTTC

j_gene: TRBJ2-2
v_gene: TRBV7-2
d_gene: TRBD2
abundance: .
CDR3aa: CASRAPGGNTGELFF
CDR3nt: TGTGCCAGCAGGGCCCCGGGAGGGAACACCGGGGAGCTGTTTTTT

j_gene: TRBJ1-1
v_gene: TRBV6-4
d_gene: .
abundance: .
CDR3aa: CASRRGRDTEAFF
CDR3nt: TGTGCCAGCAGAAGGGGGAGAGACACTGAAGCTTTCTTT

j_gene: TRBJ2-5
v_gene: TRBV10-3
d_gene: .
abundance: .
CDR3aa: CAINRDSQETQYF
CDR3nt: TGTGCCATCAACCGAGACAGCCAAGAGACCCAGTACTTC

j_gene: TRBJ2-3
v_gene: TRBV5-1
d_gene: .
abundance: once
CDR3aa: CATSTEPTSTDTQYF
CDR3nt: TGCGCCACCTCGACAGAGCCTACTAGCACAGATACGCAGTATTTT

j_gene: TRBJ2-7
v_gene: TRBV7-2
d_gene: TRBD2
abundance: .
CDR3aa: CASSILAGDYEQYF
CDR3nt: TGTGCCAGCAGCATACTAGCGGGAGACTACGAGCAGTACTTC

j_gene: TRBJ2-7
v_gene: TRBV30
d_gene: TRBD2
abundance: .
CDR3aa: CAWSVRGVGLAGALYEQYF
CDR3nt: TGTGCCTGGAGTGTACGTGGGGTCGGACTAGCGGGAGCTCTCTACGAGCAGTACTTC

j_gene: TRBJ2-7
v_gene: TRBV7-9
d_gene: TRBD2
abundance: .
CDR3aa: CASSLGTSGPWEQYF
CDR3nt: TGTGCCAGCAGTTTGGGGACTAGCGGCCCTTGGGAGCAGTACTTC

j_gene: TRBJ2-7
v_gene: TRBV6-1
d_gene: TRBD1
abundance: .
CDR3aa: CASIPGDSFSYEQYF
CDR3nt: TGTGCCAGCATCCCTGGGGACAGCTTCTCCTACGAGCAGTACTTC

j_gene: TRBJ2-2
v_gene: TRBV7-3
d_gene: .
abundance: .
CDR3aa: CASSLTRAGGTGELFF
CDR3nt: TGTGCCAGCAGCTTAACGCGGGCGGGTGGAACCGGGGAGCTGTTTTTT

j_gene: TRBJ1-1
v_gene: TRBV6-5
d_gene: .
abundance: .
CDR3aa: CASSYLGAREGTEAFF
CDR3nt: TGTGCCAGCAGCTACCTGGGAGCCCGGGAAGGAACTGAAGCTTTCTTT

j_gene: TRBJ2-3
v_gene: TRBV6-5
d_gene: .
abundance: .
CDR3aa: CASRATGINTDTQYF
CDR3nt: TGTGCCAGCAGGGCAACAGGGATCAACACAGATACGCAGTATTTT

j_gene: TRBJ1-6
v_gene: TRBV5-6
d_gene: TRBD1
abundance: .
CDR3aa: CASSLGRQGEPLHF
CDR3nt: TGTGCCAGCAGCTTGGGGCGACAGGGCGAACCCCTCCACTTT

j_gene: TRBJ2-7
v_gene: TRBV7-2
d_gene: .
abundance: few
CDR3aa: CASSKGLRDYEQYF
CDR3nt: TGTGCCAGCAGCAAGGGACTCAGAGACTACGAGCAGTACTTC

j_gene: TRBJ1-5
v_gene: TRBV5-1
d_gene: TRBD1
abundance: once
CDR3aa: CASSLAGTGNQPQHF
CDR3nt: TGCGCCAGCAGCTTGGCCGGGACAGGGAATCAGCCCCAGCATTTT

j_gene: TRBJ1-5
v_gene: TRBV6-1
d_gene: .
abundance: .
CDR3aa: CASTGGGNNQPQHF
CDR3nt: TGTGCCAGCACCGGGGGGGGTAACAATCAGCCCCAGCATTTT

j_gene: TRBJ2-7
v_gene: TRBV5-6
d_gene: .
abundance: .
CDR3aa: CASSSAGLRPYEQYF
CDR3nt: TGTGCCAGCAGCTCGGCGGGACTGAGACCCTACGAGCAGTACTTC

j_gene: TRBJ2-1
v_gene: TRBV28
d_gene: .
abundance: .
CDR3aa: CASKGTPLNEQFF
CDR3nt: TGTGCCAGCAAGGGTACCCCCCTGAATGAGCAGTTCTTC

j_gene: TRBJ1-5
v_gene: TRBV10-3
d_gene: .
abundance: .
CDR3aa: CAISDGSGVSQHF
CDR3nt: TGTGCCATCAGTGACGGATCGGGTGTGTCTCAGCATTTT

j_gene: TRBJ2-7
v_gene: TRBV10-3
d_gene: .
abundance: .
CDR3aa: CAISESGGNAYEQYF
CDR3nt: TGTGCCATCAGTGAGTCCGGCGGTAATGCCTACGAGCAGTACTTC

j_gene: TRBJ1-5
v_gene: TRBV27
d_gene: TRBD1
abundance: once
CDR3aa: CASSAGTGVNQPQHF
CDR3nt: TGTGCCAGCAGCGCCGGGACAGGTGTCAATCAGCCCCAGCATTTT

j_gene: TRBJ1-2
v_gene: TRBV4-3
d_gene: .
abundance: .
CDR3aa: CASSQEGTGGYTF
CDR3nt: TGCGCCAGCAGCCAAGAGGGGACGGGCGGCTACACCTTC

j_gene: TRBJ1-2
v_gene: TRBV6-5
d_gene: TRBD1
abundance: few
CDR3aa: CASRHRDRVYTF
CDR3nt: TGTGCCAGCAGGCATCGGGACAGGGTTTACACCTTC